This T cell receptor (beta chain) was obtained from a study of T-cell memory formation after mild COVID-19. V was pared by 0 bases and J by 4 bases, with 3 bases of the junction left unmatched. The germline V gene has CDR1 GTSNPN and CDR2 SVGIG (reference sequence). This CDR3 is 14 amino acids long. TCRdb re-called the 5' RACE reads with MiXCR, one entry per CDR3 protein. The sample holds just over 150,000 distinct CDR3 sequences, less than 40% seen once. The sample taken for sequencing was PBMCs or a T cell subset sorted from them (not recorded which). This clonotype was sampled from an adult woman who had mild COVID-19 (a few samples of this study predate the infection). Cell type and time point are not known. The chain combines TRBV30 with TRBJ2-1, with 7 positions matching TRBD1. CDR3 protein: CAWSVLTGYNEQFF. The CDR3 DNA reads TGTGCCTGGAGTGTTCTGACAGGGTACAATGAGCAGTTCTTC.